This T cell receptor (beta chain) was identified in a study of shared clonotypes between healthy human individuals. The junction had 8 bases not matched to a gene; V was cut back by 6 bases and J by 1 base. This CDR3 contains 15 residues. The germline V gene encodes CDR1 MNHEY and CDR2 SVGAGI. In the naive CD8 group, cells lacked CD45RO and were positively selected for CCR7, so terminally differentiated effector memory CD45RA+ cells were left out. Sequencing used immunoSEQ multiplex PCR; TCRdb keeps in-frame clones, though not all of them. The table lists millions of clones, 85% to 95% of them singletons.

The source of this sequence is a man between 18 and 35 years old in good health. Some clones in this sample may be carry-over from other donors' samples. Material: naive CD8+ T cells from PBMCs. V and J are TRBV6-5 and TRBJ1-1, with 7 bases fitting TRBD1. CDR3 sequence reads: CASRPQGQKNTEAFF. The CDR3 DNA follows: TGTGCCAGCAGGCCCCAGGGACAGAAGAACACTGAAGCTTTCTTT.